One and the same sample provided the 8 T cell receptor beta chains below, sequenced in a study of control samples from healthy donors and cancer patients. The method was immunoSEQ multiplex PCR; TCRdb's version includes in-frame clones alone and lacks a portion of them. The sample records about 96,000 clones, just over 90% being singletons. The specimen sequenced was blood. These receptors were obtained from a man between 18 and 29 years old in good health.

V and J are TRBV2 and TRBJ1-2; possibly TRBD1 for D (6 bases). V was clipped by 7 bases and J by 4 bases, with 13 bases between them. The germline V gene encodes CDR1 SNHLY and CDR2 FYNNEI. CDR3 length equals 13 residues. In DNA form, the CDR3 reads TGTGCCAGCACTGGGGACACCTTCTATGGCTACACCTTC. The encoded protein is CASTGDTFYGYTF.

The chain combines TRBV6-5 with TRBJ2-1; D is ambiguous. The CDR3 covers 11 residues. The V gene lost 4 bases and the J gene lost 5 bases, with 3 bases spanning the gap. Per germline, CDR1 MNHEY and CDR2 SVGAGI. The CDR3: CASSWNNEQFF. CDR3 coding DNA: TGTGCCAGCAGTTGGAACAATGAGCAGTTCTTC.

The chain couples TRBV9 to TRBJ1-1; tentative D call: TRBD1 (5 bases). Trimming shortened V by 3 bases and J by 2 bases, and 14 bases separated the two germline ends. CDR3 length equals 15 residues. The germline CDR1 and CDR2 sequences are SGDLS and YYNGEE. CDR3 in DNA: TGTGCCAGCAGCGCAACCCAGGGAGTTAACACTGAAGCTTTCTTT. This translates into CASSATQGVNTEAFF.

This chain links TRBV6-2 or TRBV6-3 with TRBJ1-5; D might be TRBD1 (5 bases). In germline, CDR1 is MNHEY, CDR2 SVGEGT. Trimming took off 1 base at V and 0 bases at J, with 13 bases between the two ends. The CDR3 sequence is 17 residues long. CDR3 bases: TGTGCCAGCAGTTACTTGGCAGGGTTGTATAGCAATCAGCCCCAGCATTTT. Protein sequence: CASSYLAGLYSNQPQHF.

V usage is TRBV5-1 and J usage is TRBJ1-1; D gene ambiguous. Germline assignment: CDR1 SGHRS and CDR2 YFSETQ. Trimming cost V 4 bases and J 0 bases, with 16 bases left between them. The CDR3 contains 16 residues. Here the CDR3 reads CASSPSGPYLNTEAFF. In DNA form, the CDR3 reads TGCGCCAGCAGCCCTTCAGGACCTTACCTGAACACTGAAGCTTTCTTT.

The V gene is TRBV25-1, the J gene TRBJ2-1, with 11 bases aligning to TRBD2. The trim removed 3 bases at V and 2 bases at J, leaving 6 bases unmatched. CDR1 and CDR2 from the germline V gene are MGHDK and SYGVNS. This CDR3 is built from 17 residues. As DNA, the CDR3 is TGTGCCAGCAGTGATCTTGGACTAGCGGGTACCTACAATGAGCAGTTCTTC. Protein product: CASSDLGLAGTYNEQFF.

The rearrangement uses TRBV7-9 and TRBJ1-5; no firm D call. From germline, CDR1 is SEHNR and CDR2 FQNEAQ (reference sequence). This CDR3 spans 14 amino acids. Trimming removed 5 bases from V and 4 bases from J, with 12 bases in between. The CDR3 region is CASSHSTGNQPQHF. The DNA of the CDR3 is TGTGCCAGCAGCCACTCGACTGGAAATCAGCCCCAGCATTTT.

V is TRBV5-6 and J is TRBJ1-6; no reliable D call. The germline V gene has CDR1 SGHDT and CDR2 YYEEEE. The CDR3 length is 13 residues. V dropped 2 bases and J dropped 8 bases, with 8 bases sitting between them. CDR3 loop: CASSLVGDSPLHF. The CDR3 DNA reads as TGTGCCAGCAGCTTAGTAGGAGATTCACCCCTCCACTTT.